These 30 T cell receptor beta chains were sequenced from one sample in a study of T cell responses to AZD1222 COVID-19 vaccine. Data came from immunoSEQ multiplex PCR; TCRdb stores just in-frame clones and leaves some out. The sample carries 150,000 to 200,000 clones, about 94% recorded once. This specimen consisted of peripheral blood, obtained on day 0 of AZD1222 vaccination. The receptors shown here come from an adult in good health.

Comments on this clone: At one of its ends the junction is not consistent with the germline gene, which may arise from a read error. The chain couples TRBV7-7 to TRBJ2-1; 13 nucleotides match TRBD2. Germline V lookup: CDR1 SSHAT, CDR2 FNYEAQ (reference sequence). The CDR3 runs 15 residues. CDR3 sequence: CASSLGLAGFGEQFF. For the CDR3, the DNA is TGTGCTAGCAGCTTGGGACTAGCGGGATTTGGTGAGCAGTTCTTC.

J is TRBJ2-1 and V is TRBV5-5; TRBD2 aligns across 13 bases. From germline, CDR1 is SGHKS and CDR2 YYEKEE (reference sequence). The CDR3 runs 20 residues. The V gene end was trimmed by 4 bases and the J gene end by 1 base; junction bases not matched to a gene: 14. The CDR3 loop reads CASSKSGTSGAGSSYNEQFF. The CDR3 DNA follows: TGTGCCAGCAGCAAAAGTGGGACTAGCGGGGCCGGCAGTTCCTACAATGAGCAGTTCTTC.

The chain combines TRBV9 with TRBJ2-3; TRBD2 aligns across 14 bases. V lost 0 bases, J lost 6 bases, and 12 bases stayed unmatched. The CDR3 has 19 residues. Germline V gene sequence: CDR1 SGDLS, CDR2 YYNGEE. The CDR3 DNA reads as TGTGCCAGCAGCGTAGGTAGTGGGACTAGCGGGAGAGTCTTTGATACGCAGTATTTT. Protein product: CASSVGSGTSGRVFDTQYF. Variable domain in full (rest from reference TRBV9 and TRBJ2-3): DSGVTQTPKHLITATGQRVTLRCSPRSGDLSVYWYQQSLDQGLQFLIQYYNGEERAKGNILERFSAQQFPDLHSELNLSSLELGDSALYFCASSVGSGTSGRVFDTQYFGPGTRLTVL.

The chain has TRBV28 and TRBJ2-2, with D perhaps matching TRBD2 (7 bases). This CDR3 comprises 15 residues. Per germline, CDR1 MDHEN and CDR2 SYDVKM. Trimming removed 6 bases at V and 7 bases at J, with 18 bases between. The CDR3, as DNA: TGTGCCAGCAGCCCGATTCGGGGGGCCTTCGGGGAGCTGTTTTTT. This sequence encodes CASSPIRGAFGELFF.

This chain connects TRBV2 to TRBJ2-2, with a weak D call TRBD2 (6 bases). The V gene lost 5 bases and the J gene lost 5 bases, with 15 bases spanning the gap. Germline V gene data show CDR1 as SNHLY and CDR2 as FYNNEI. There are 15 residues in the CDR3. The CDR3 spells CASSPSRLETGELFF. CDR3 DNA sequence: TGTGCCAGCAGTCCTTCCCGACTAGAAACCGGGGAGCTGTTTTTT.

The rearrangement uses TRBV6-5 and TRBJ2-7, with a possible D match to TRBD2 (5 bases). Germline lookup yields CDR1 MNHEY and CDR2 SVGAGI. The CDR3 contains 13 residues. Trimming pared 7 bases from V and 0 bases from J, leaving 10 bases between. The CDR3 protein is CASMPGLSYEQYF. The CDR3 nucleotides read TGTGCCAGCATGCCAGGACTCTCCTACGAGCAGTACTTC.

The rearrangement joins TRBV7-2 to TRBJ2-7; 9 nucleotides line up with TRBD2. CDR3 length: 15 amino acids. Germline CDR1 SGHTA, CDR2 FQGNSA. Unmatched junction bases numbered 11, after V lost 5 bases and J lost 6 bases. The CDR3 DNA reads as TGTGCCAGCAGCGCCGCCATACTAGCGGGCTTCGAGCAGTACTTC. Its protein product is CASSAAILAGFEQYF.

The J gene is TRBJ1-2, the V gene TRBV7-9; D is uncertain. Trimming pared 3 bases from V and 8 bases from J, leaving 13 bases between. The germline V gene encodes CDR1 SEHNR and CDR2 FQNEAQ (reference sequence). There are 13 residues in the CDR3. CDR3 protein: CASSLMSGMGYTF. The CDR3 nucleotides read TGTGCCAGCAGCTTGATGAGCGGGATGGGCTACACCTTC. Supplemented by reference TRBV7-9 and TRBJ1-2, the full variable domain reads DTGVSQNPRHKITKRGQNVTFRCDPISEHNRLYWYRQTLGQGPEFLTYFQNEAQLEKSRLLSDRFSAERPKGSFSTLEIQRTEQGDSAMYLCASSLMSGMGYTFGSGTRLTVV.

The rearrangement links TRBV7-3 to TRBJ1-2, with D unresolved. The CDR3 is 14 amino acids. Germline V gene data show CDR1 as SGHTA and CDR2 as FQGTGA. The V end lost 5 bases, the J end lost 0 bases, and 10 bases lay between the germline ends. The CDR3: CASSQDGSNYGYTF. Here the CDR3 DNA reads TGTGCCAGCAGCCAGGACGGATCTAACTATGGCTACACCTTC.

This rearrangement joins TRBV4-2 to TRBJ1-5; D gene uncertain. Trimming took off 0 bases at V and 2 bases at J, with 5 bases between the two ends. CDR1 is LGHNA and CDR2 is YNFKEQ in the germline V gene. The CDR3 has 14 amino acids. The CDR3 coding sequence is TGTGCCAGCAGCCAAGATGACGGCAATCAGCCCCAGCATTTT. Its protein is CASSQDDGNQPQHF.

About this clone itself: The sample contains more than one DNA sequence encoding this CDR3. The chain couples TRBV11-2 to TRBJ1-1, with D unresolved. This CDR3 region has 13 residues. V was cut by 2 bases and J by 4 bases, with 8 bases left in between. The germline gives CDR1 SGHAT, CDR2 FQNNGV. The CDR3 here is CASSLRGGTEAFF. The CDR3 DNA is TGTGCCAGCAGCTTACGGGGAGGCACTGAAGCTTTCTTT.

This chain connects TRBV7-3 to TRBJ2-3, with D unclear. Trimming removed 6 bases at V and 8 bases at J, with 6 bases between. Per the germline V gene, CDR1 is SGHTA and CDR2 is FQGTGA. The CDR3 spans 10 residues. The CDR3: CASRRGTQYF. The CDR3 DNA reads as TGTGCCAGCAGGCGAGGTACGCAGTATTTT.

The V call is TRBV18, the J call TRBJ2-1; 11 bases fit TRBD2. Germline V CDR1 and CDR2: KGHSH, LQKENI. With V trimmed by 3 bases and J by 7 bases, 8 bases remained unmatched. This CDR3 has 16 residues. CDR3 residues: CASSPFLAGGRNEQFF. CDR3 DNA sequence: TGTGCCAGCTCACCTTTTCTAGCGGGAGGAAGGAATGAGCAGTTCTTC. Complete variable domain (other parts from reference TRBV18 and TRBJ2-1): NAGVMQNPRHLVRRRGQEARLRCSPMKGHSHVYWYRQLPEEGLKFMVYLQKENIIDESGMPKERFSAEFPKEGPSILRIQQVVRGDSAAYFCASSPFLAGGRNEQFFGPGTRLTVL.

This chain connects TRBV19 to TRBJ1-1, with D maybe TRBD1 (6 bases). The length of the CDR3 is 15 residues. Per germline, CDR1 LNHDA and CDR2 SQIVND (reference sequence). Trimming cost V 2 bases and J 6 bases, with 16 bases left between them. CDR3 in amino acids: CASSIRGAQIPEAFF. The CDR3 bases are TGTGCCAGTAGTATACGGGGGGCGCAGATCCCTGAAGCTTTCTTT. The full variable domain, its missing parts supplied by reference TRBV19 and TRBJ1-1, is DGGITQSPKYLFRKEGQNVTLSCEQNLNHDAMYWYRQDPGQGLRLIYYSQIVNDFQKGDIAEGYSVSREKKESFPLTVTSAQKNPTAFYLCASSIRGAQIPEAFFGQGTRLTVV.

V is TRBV18 and J is TRBJ2-1, with D unclear. V was pared by 0 bases and J by 2 bases, with 11 bases between. Germline CDR1 and CDR2: KGHSH and LQKENI. The CDR3 is 16 residues long. The DNA for the CDR3 is TGTGCCAGCTCACCACCGTCGGCCTCTACCTACAATGAGCAGTTCTTC. Residues: CASSPPSASTYNEQFF. The full variable domain, in which reference TRBV18 and TRBJ2-1 provide the parts outside the CDR3, is NAGVMQNPRHLVRRRGQEARLRCSPMKGHSHVYWYRQLPEEGLKFMVYLQKENIIDESGMPKERFSAEFPKEGPSILRIQQVVRGDSAAYFCASSPPSASTYNEQFFGPGTRLTVL.

The chain couples TRBV27 to TRBJ2-7, with 11 bases fitting TRBD2. This CDR3 comprises 17 residues. Trimming at V came to 5 bases and at J to 0 bases, leaving 9 bases not matched to a gene. Germline CDR1 is MNHEY and CDR2 is SMNVEV (reference sequence). As DNA, the CDR3 is TGTGCCAGCAGTCAGAAACCTAGCGGGAGGTTCTCCTACGAGCAGTACTTC. Translated: CASSQKPSGRFSYEQYF.

The chain has TRBV28 and TRBJ1-5, with D possibly matching TRBD1 (6 bases). CDR3 size: 18 residues. V lost 3 bases and J 4 bases, leaving 22 bases between the germline ends. CDR1 MDHEN and CDR2 SYDVKM come from the germline V gene. This CDR3 reads CASSFAGGAGAENQPQHF. The DNA for the CDR3 is TGTGCCAGCAGTTTTGCGGGTGGAGCAGGGGCGGAAAATCAGCCCCAGCATTTT.

The gene calls are TRBV14 and TRBJ2-7, with TRBD2 identical over 7 bases. The CDR3 is made up of 19 amino acids. J was trimmed by 6 bases and V by 0 bases; bases with no gene match: 20. Germline CDR1 and CDR2: SGHDN and FVKESK. The CDR3 nucleotides read TGTGCCAGCAGCCAAGATGTAGTTGGAGCGGGGAGTCGAGCTCTCGAGCAGTACTTC. It specifies CASSQDVVGAGSRALEQYF.

V and J are TRBV7-2 and TRBJ1-5; D not resolved. The CDR3 has 14 amino acids. CDR1 and CDR2 from the germline V gene are SGHTA and FQGNSA. V shed 2 bases and J shed 4 bases, with 9 bases lying between them. CDR3 DNA: TGTGCCAGCAGCTTAAGGCGTGGAAATCAGCCCCAGCATTTT. Translating gives CASSLRRGNQPQHF.

The CDR3 coding sequence is TGTGCTCCCGGTCGAGACAGGGGGGCATGGCCGTATAATTCACCCCTCCACTTT. Translating gives CAPGRDRGAWPYNSPLHF. This sequence joins TRBV3-1 (or the pseudogene TRBV3-2) and TRBJ1-6; TRBD1 agrees at 9 bases. The CDR3 is 18 amino acids. CDR1 is LGHDT and CDR2 is YNNKEL in the germline V gene (reference sequence).

The chain uses TRBV19 and TRBJ2-7, with 12 bases fitting TRBD2. The CDR3 totals 15 residues. Germline V gene sequence: CDR1 LNHDA, CDR2 SQIVND (reference sequence). Unmatched junction bases numbered 8, after V lost 6 bases and J lost 5 bases. The CDR3 protein is CASRASRTSGNEQYF. DNA of the CDR3: TGTGCCAGTAGAGCCTCTAGGACTAGCGGGAACGAGCAGTACTTC.

This chain joins TRBV6-5 and TRBJ1-1; TRBD1 might be the D (5 bases). Germline V gene sequence: CDR1 MNHEY, CDR2 SVGAGI. This CDR3 has 13 residues. V was cut by 8 bases and J by 1 base, with 11 bases left in between. CDR3: CASVRDRNTEAFF. The CDR3 DNA is TGTGCCAGCGTAAGGGACCGGAACACTGAAGCTTTCTTT.

V usage is TRBV27 and J usage is TRBJ2-1; the D gene is possibly TRBD1 (7 bases). Trimming pared 5 bases from V and 7 bases from J, leaving 12 bases between. In germline, CDR1 is MNHEY, CDR2 SMNVEV (reference sequence). The CDR3 consists of 13 residues. In DNA, the CDR3 is TGTGCCAGCAGTCCGCAGGGGGGAAATGAGCAGTTCTTC. Protein sequence: CASSPQGGNEQFF.

The V call is TRBV24-1, the J call TRBJ2-1, with 11 bases matching TRBD1. Germline-derived CDR1 and CDR2 are KGHDR and SFDVKD. Trimming at V came to 5 bases and at J to 3 bases, leaving 17 bases not matched to a gene. The CDR3 sequence is 20 residues long. The CDR3, as DNA: TGTGCCACCAGTGTCCCAGGACAGGGGGCGGCCAAGGAAGGCTACAATGAGCAGTTCTTC. This gives the protein CATSVPGQGAAKEGYNEQFF.

The CDR3 sequence: CASSQGGGVTEAFF. The CDR3 bases are TGTGCCAGCAGCCAGGGGGGGGGAGTCACTGAAGCTTTCTTT. The rearrangement uses TRBV11-2 and TRBJ1-1; 7 bases fit TRBD1. The CDR3 consists of 14 residues. Germline CDR1 reads SGHAT; CDR2 reads FQNNGV. With 5 bases clipped from V and 4 bases from J, the junction kept 7 bases outside the gene matches. Using reference TRBV11-2 and TRBJ1-1 for the parts outside the CDR3, the full variable domain is EAGVAQSPRYKIIEKRQSVAFWCNPISGHATLYWYQQILGQGPKLLIQFQNNGVVDDSQLPKDRFSAERLKGVDSTLKIQPAKLEDSAVYLCASSQGGGVTEAFFGQGTRLTVV.

The chain carries TRBV5-1 and TRBJ2-7; D gene uncertain. The CDR3 loop spans 14 amino acids. Germline CDR1 and CDR2: SGHRS and YFSETQ. The germline V and J ends were trimmed by 2 bases and 4 bases, with 13 bases remaining between them. The CDR3 here is CASSFRAEIYEQYF. CDR3 coding DNA: TGCGCCAGCAGCTTTAGGGCGGAGATATACGAGCAGTACTTC.

This clone has just one count. The genes are TRBV28 and TRBJ1-2; 7 bases line up with TRBD1. CDR1 is MDHEN, CDR2 SYDVKM, per germline. CDR3 length equals 12 residues. The V and J ends lost 5 bases and 6 bases, in that order; junction bases with no gene match: 3. CDR3 loop: CASSNRGNGYTF. The DNA for the CDR3 is TGTGCCAGCAGTAACAGGGGTAATGGCTACACCTTC.

The chain recombines TRBV6-5 with TRBJ2-1, with a tentative D call TRBD2 (6 bases). Trimming removed 6 bases from V and 5 bases from J, with 11 bases in between. The CDR3 has 13 amino acids. CDR1 MNHEY and CDR2 SVGAGI come from the germline V gene. The CDR3 DNA reads as TGTGCCAGCAGCCCAGGGACTCACAATGAGCAGTTCTTC. Its protein product is CASSPGTHNEQFF.

The chain is built from TRBV5-4 and TRBJ2-3; TRBD2 agrees at 8 bases. From germline, CDR1 is SGHNT and CDR2 YYREEE (reference sequence). V shed 6 bases and J 2 bases; nucleotides not matched to a gene: 8. CDR3 length: 15 residues. CDR3 sequence (DNA): TGTGCCAGCACGGTATTAGCGGGGACCACAGATACGCAGTATTTT. It encodes CASTVLAGTTDTQYF.

V and J are TRBV5-1 and TRBJ2-1; no clear D. Deletions cut 2 bases from V and 2 bases from J, with 11 bases between. In germline, CDR1 is SGHRS, CDR2 YFSETQ. The length of the CDR3 is 15 residues. The CDR3 sequence is CASSFSNPPYNEQFF. The CDR3 DNA reads TGCGCCAGCAGCTTCTCTAACCCACCCTACAATGAGCAGTTCTTC.